A selection of T cell receptor beta chains follows, all from one sample in a study of immune evolution from preneoplasia to lung adenocarcinoma. TCRdb's table, derived via immunoSEQ multiplex PCR, lists solely in-frame clones and lacks some. Of about 5,500 clones listed, less than 85% were seen once; the top ten hold under 5%. Sequenced: FFPE adjacent normal lung tissue. All receptors come from a person aged 65 to 79 with lung adenocarcinoma. Each CDR3 is given with its conserved first and last residue. The order of the fields is J gene, V gene, D gene, clone size, CDR3 DNA, CDR3 protein. D genes are given only for firm matches. Rows give clone size only sometimes, using once, few, many, or a class for an expanded clone.

j_gene: TRBJ2-5
v_gene: TRBV25-1
d_gene: TRBD2
abundance: NA
CDR3nt: TGTGCCAGCAGTGAACTCGGCGGGGGGGGTGCCGAGACCCAGTACTTC
CDR3aa: CASSELGGGGAETQYF

j_gene: TRBJ2-3
v_gene: TRBV2
d_gene: NA
abundance: NA
CDR3nt: TGTGCCAGCAGTATCGTTGCGCAGTATTTT
CDR3aa: CASSIVAQYF

j_gene: TRBJ2-4
v_gene: TRBV15
d_gene: TRBD2
abundance: NA
CDR3nt: TGTGCCACCAGCAGCGGGAGGACGGACATTCAGTACTTC
CDR3aa: CATSSGRTDIQYF

j_gene: TRBJ2-1
v_gene: TRBV6-4
d_gene: TRBD2
abundance: once
CDR3nt: TGTGCCAGCAGTTTCGCTCTAGCGGGAGTTGAGCAGTTCTTC
CDR3aa: CASSFALAGVEQFF

j_gene: TRBJ2-5
v_gene: TRBV19
d_gene: TRBD1
abundance: NA
CDR3nt: TGTGCCAGTAGTGCGACAGGGTTAGAGACCCAGTACTTC
CDR3aa: CASSATGLETQYF

j_gene: TRBJ2-1
v_gene: TRBV28
d_gene: NA
abundance: NA
CDR3nt: TGTGCCAGCAGTTTATTTCGGGGCAATGAGCAGTTCTTC
CDR3aa: CASSLFRGNEQFF

j_gene: TRBJ1-2
v_gene: TRBV7-8
d_gene: NA
abundance: NA
CDR3nt: TGTGCCAGCAGCTTAGTTTTGTTGCCAACGCATAACTATGGCTACACCTTC
CDR3aa: CASSLVLLPTHNYGYTF

j_gene: TRBJ2-3
v_gene: TRBV28
d_gene: TRBD2
abundance: NA
CDR3nt: TGTGCCAGCAGTTGGGGACTAGCGGGGGGGCCCGGCACAGATACGCAGTATTTT
CDR3aa: CASSWGLAGGPGTDTQYF

j_gene: TRBJ2-5
v_gene: TRBV7-8
d_gene: TRBD1
abundance: NA
CDR3nt: TGTGCCAGCAAACCCGGGACAGGGGTTGGTGAGACCCAGTACTTC
CDR3aa: CASKPGTGVGETQYF

j_gene: TRBJ2-1
v_gene: TRBV9
d_gene: NA
abundance: NA
CDR3nt: TGTGCCAGCAGCGTAGGAAGGTTAGGGTACAATGAGCAGTTCTTC
CDR3aa: CASSVGRLGYNEQFF

j_gene: TRBJ2-3
v_gene: TRBV11-1
d_gene: TRBD2
abundance: NA
CDR3nt: TGTGCCAGCAGCCGTAGCGGGACTAGCACAGATACGCAGTATTTT
CDR3aa: CASSRSGTSTDTQYF

j_gene: TRBJ1-5
v_gene: TRBV11-2
d_gene: NA
abundance: few
CDR3nt: TGTGCCAGCAGCCAGGGAAGTGGTCAGCCCCAGCATTTT
CDR3aa: CASSQGSGQPQHF

j_gene: TRBJ2-2
v_gene: TRBV19
d_gene: NA
abundance: NA
CDR3nt: TGTGCCAGACCCATGGGGGGACCGAACACCGGGGAGCTGTTTTTT
CDR3aa: CARPMGGPNTGELFF

j_gene: TRBJ2-2
v_gene: TRBV6-4
d_gene: TRBD2
abundance: NA
CDR3nt: TGTGCCAGCAGTGTAGCGGGAGACACCGGGGAGCTGTTTTTT
CDR3aa: CASSVAGDTGELFF

j_gene: TRBJ2-2
v_gene: TRBV6-5
d_gene: TRBD2
abundance: NA
CDR3nt: TGTGCCAGCAGGCCAGCGGGAGTAGGCGGGGAGCTGTTTTTT
CDR3aa: CASRPAGVGGELFF

j_gene: TRBJ2-1
v_gene: TRBV28
d_gene: NA
abundance: NA
CDR3nt: TGTGCCAGCAGTTTATTCTACAATGAGCAGTTCTTC
CDR3aa: CASSLFYNEQFF